The 27 T cell receptor beta chains given below trace back to one sample, sequenced in a study of blood T cells in healthy people across ages (dated by TCRdb to between 2015 and 2016). The library was obtained by 5' RACE. These reads were obtained on an Illumina HiSeq 2500. A second PCR of about 6 to 12 cycles was performed with a sample-barcoded 5' primer and a J-beta primer mix. TCRdb redid the processing of the public reads, applying fastp at Q25 and MiXCR, and retained in-frame beta chains. Rows are combined by CDR3 protein, so each entry shows the most common genes and DNA. This sample lists roughly 800,000 distinct CDR3 sequences; roughly 53% were detected once. The ten top clones hold 41% of the sample. The sample consisted of blood. Source of these receptors: a man at least 80 years old in good health.

This chain uses TRBV29-1 with TRBJ1-2, with a weak D call TRBD1 (6 bases). The V end was cut by 7 bases, the J end by 4 bases, with 13 bases between. CDR1 SQVTM and CDR2 ANQGSEA come from the germline V gene. This CDR3 contains 12 residues. The CDR3 here is CSAGAGAYGYTF. CDR3 nucleotide sequence: TGCAGCGCCGGCGCAGGGGCCTATGGCTACACCTTC.

The sample holds one count of this clonotype. The chain is built from TRBV7-3 and TRBJ1-4; D not certain. The V and J ends lost 1 base and 8 bases respectively, with 8 bases between them. The germline gives CDR1 SGHTA, CDR2 FQGTGA. The CDR3 contains 13 residues. In nucleotides, the CDR3 is TGTGCCAGCAGCTTAAGCCTAGGAGAAAAACTGTTTTTT. Translating gives CASSLSLGEKLFF.

The genes are TRBV9 and TRBJ2-7, with 8 bases aligning to TRBD2. V lost 2 bases to trimming and J lost 0 bases; unmatched junction nucleotides: 4. Germline-derived CDR1 and CDR2 are SGDLS and YYNGEE. This CDR3 is built from 15 residues. CDR3 residues: CASSVGGTSSYEQYF. Here the CDR3 DNA reads TGTGCCAGCAGCGTGGGTGGGACTAGCTCCTACGAGCAGTACTTC.

The chain employs TRBV6-6 and TRBJ1-2; unclear D gene. The CDR3 contains 14 residues. Trimming removed 6 bases at V and 5 bases at J, with 16 bases between. Germline-derived CDR1 and CDR2 are MNHNY and SVGAGI (reference sequence). The CDR3 coding sequence is TGTGCCAGCAGGCCCCCTGACGGACCTTATGGCTACACCTTC. Protein: CASRPPDGPYGYTF.

V is TRBV3-1 and J is TRBJ1-4; D possibly corresponds to TRBD1 (5 bases). Trimming removed 2 bases from V and 6 bases from J, with 10 bases in between. Looked up from germline, CDR1 is LGHDT and CDR2 is YNNKEL (reference sequence). The CDR3 has 14 residues. The CDR3, as DNA: TGTGCCAGCAGCCAATGGGCGGGGGATGAAAAACTGTTTTTT. This gives the protein CASSQWAGDEKLFF.

This clonotype was detected only a few times. The rearrangement uses TRBV2 and TRBJ2-7; TRBD2 matches at 16 bases. This CDR3 is 17 amino acids long. Germline assignment: CDR1 SNHLY and CDR2 FYNNEI. V lost 6 bases and J lost 0; bases outside the gene matches: 5. CDR3 DNA: TGTGCCAGCAGCCCGGGACTAGCGGGAGGGTCCTCCTACGAGCAGTACTTC. Its translation is CASSPGLAGGSSYEQYF.

This clonotype was counted only a few times. Here the CDR3 reads CASSYRGAFGYEQYF. The CDR3 nucleotides are TGTGCCAGCAGCTACCGGGGTGCCTTCGGCTACGAGCAGTACTTC. This chain uses TRBV6-5 with TRBJ2-7, with D possibly matching TRBD2 (5 bases). Trimming stripped 6 bases from V and 3 bases from J, with 18 bases between. Germline V gives CDR1 MNHEY, CDR2 SVGAGI. The CDR3 contains 15 residues.

This clonotype has a handful of counts. The chain employs TRBV2 and TRBJ2-1; TRBD2 matches at 9 bases. Trimming cost V 9 bases and J 3 bases; bases outside gene matches: 6. The CDR3 is made up of 14 amino acids. Germline CDR1 reads SNHLY; CDR2 reads FYNNEI. DNA for the CDR3: TGTGCCAGTAACGAGCGGGGGGTCTACAATGAGCAGTTCTTC. Protein: CASNERGVYNEQFF.

The rearrangement uses TRBV7-6 and TRBJ1-1; no definite D call. The CDR3 consists of 13 residues. Germline V gene data show CDR1 as SGHVS and CDR2 as FNYEAQ. The V and J ends lost 5 bases and 4 bases respectively, with 11 bases between them. The CDR3 sequence is CASSPSMSTEAFF. CDR3 DNA sequence: TGTGCCAGCAGCCCATCAATGAGCACTGAAGCTTTCTTT. The variable domain in full, with the rest retrieved from reference TRBV7-6 and TRBJ1-1, is GAGVSQSPRYKVTKRGQDVALRCDPISGHVSLYWYRQALGQGPEFLTYFNYEAQQDKSGLPNDRFSAERPEGSISTLTIQRTEQRDSAMYRCASSPSMSTEAFFGQGTRLTVV.

The chain uses TRBV25-1 and TRBJ2-2, with TRBD1 identical over 8 bases. Germline CDR1 and CDR2: MGHDK and SYGVNS. The CDR3 is 12 residues long. The V gene end was trimmed by 6 bases and the J gene end by 14 bases; junction bases not matched to a gene: 8. In DNA form, the CDR3 reads TGTGCCAGCAGCAAAGGGACAGGTGAACTGTTTTTT. This codes for CASSKGTGELFF.

In its sample, this clonotype was seen a few times. The J gene is TRBJ2-1, the V gene TRBV20-1, with 10 bases identical to TRBD2. The junction had 8 bases not matched to a gene; V was cut back by 5 bases and J by 4 bases. This CDR3 has 15 residues. Germline values: CDR1 DFQATT, CDR2 SNEGSKA (reference sequence). The CDR3 loop reads CSAPSGSKTYNEQFF. The CDR3 DNA reads as TGCAGTGCTCCTAGCGGGAGTAAGACTTACAATGAGCAGTTCTTC.

This clonotype was seen a few times. The chain is built from TRBV29-1 and TRBJ1-2; 8 bases fit TRBD1. J lost 5 bases, V lost 6 bases, and 5 bases had no gene match. The CDR3 runs to 12 residues. Germline V gives CDR1 SQVTM, CDR2 ANQGSEA. The CDR3 is CSVRGLGYGYTF. The CDR3 nucleotides are TGCAGCGTCAGGGGGCTGGGGTATGGCTACACCTTC.

Only a few counts were recorded for this clonotype. The chain recombines TRBV12-3 or TRBV12-4 with TRBJ1-1; TRBD1 might be the D (5 bases). Trimming took off 3 bases at V and 1 base at J, with 9 bases between the two ends. This CDR3 contains 14 residues. The CDR3 region is CASSFEGRNTEAFF. CDR3 nucleotide sequence: TGTGCCAGCAGTTTCGAGGGACGGAACACTGAAGCTTTCTTT.

The chain carries TRBV10-3 and TRBJ2-1, with a possible D match to TRBD2 (5 bases). The DNA end favors TRBJ2-7, so the J call may be wrong. Germline V gene data show CDR1 as ENHRY and CDR2 as SYGVKD. The CDR3 extends over 12 amino acids. The CDR3 DNA follows: TGTGCCATCAGTGGGTCGGGGATTGAGCAGTACTTC. This gives the protein CAISGSGIEQYF.

V usage is TRBV20-1 and J usage is TRBJ2-2; D remains ambiguous. V lost 1 base and J 7 bases, leaving 7 bases between the germline ends. Looked up from germline, CDR1 is DFQATT and CDR2 is SNEGSKA (reference sequence). The CDR3 length is 12 residues. CDR3 in amino acids: CSARVGNGELFF. The CDR3 bases are TGCAGTGCTAGAGTAGGGAACGGGGAGCTGTTTTTT.

In its sample, this clonotype was seen once. At one end, the junction sequence differs from germline, possibly due to a read error. The chain carries TRBV7-2 and TRBJ2-7, with a tentative D call TRBD2 (6 bases). Germline CDR1 is SGHTA and CDR2 is FQGNSA. This CDR3 is built from 15 residues. The CDR3 coding sequence is TGTGCCGGCAGCAAAAACCGGAGGGACTCCTACGAGCAGTACTTC. It translates to CAGSKNRRDSYEQYF.

The chain combines TRBV5-1 with TRBJ2-7, with D possibly TRBD1 on 5 matching bases. CDR1 SGHRS and CDR2 YFSETQ come from the germline V gene. Trimming took 4 bases from V and 3 from J, leaving 14 bases between them. This CDR3 region has 14 residues. CDR3 sequence: CASSPVDRFYEQYF. The CDR3 DNA reads as TGCGCCAGCAGCCCGGTTGACAGATTCTACGAGCAGTACTTC.

This clonotype was observed a few times. V is TRBV6-2 or TRBV6-3 and J is TRBJ2-1; unclear D gene. This CDR3 contains 15 residues. Trimming stripped 2 bases from V and 4 bases from J, with 12 bases between. Germline CDR1 reads MNHEY; CDR2 reads SVGEGT. The CDR3 spells CASSYGSTPYNEQFF. The DNA of the CDR3 is TGTGCCAGCAGTTACGGGTCTACCCCATACAATGAGCAGTTCTTC.

This clonotype occurred a few times. V gene TRBV5-1 combines with J gene TRBJ2-7, with a tentative D call TRBD2 (6 bases). Germline lookup yields CDR1 SGHRS and CDR2 YFSETQ. The CDR3 contains 14 residues. V was cut by 4 bases and J by 7 bases, with 18 bases left in between. The CDR3 reads CASSPEGSLGEQYF. As DNA, the CDR3 is TGCGCCAGCAGCCCGGAGGGCAGCTTGGGGGAGCAGTACTTC.

Only a few counts were recorded for this clonotype. The chain uses TRBV20-1 and TRBJ2-3; 7 positions match TRBD2. The V gene end was trimmed by 0 bases and the J gene end by 3 bases; junction bases not matched to a gene: 3. This CDR3 has 14 residues. Germline values: CDR1 DFQATT, CDR2 SNEGSKA (reference sequence). CDR3 loop: CSARDSGGTDTQYF. CDR3 bases: TGCAGTGCTAGAGATTCGGGGGGAACAGATACGCAGTATTTT.

The DNA of the CDR3 is TGTGCCAGCAGTTCTCCCGTCCTCTCACAGGGAAACTATGGCTACACCTTC. It encodes CASSSPVLSQGNYGYTF. The gene calls are TRBV28 and TRBJ1-2; maybe TRBD1 (6 bases). Germline CDR1 is MDHEN and CDR2 is SYDVKM. Trimming removed 4 bases from V and 2 bases from J, with 20 bases in between. CDR3 length: 17 residues.

The chain carries TRBV7-8 and TRBJ2-1; TRBD1 matches at 8 bases. After removal of 0 bases from V and 2 bases from J, the junction contained 3 bases not matched to a gene. CDR1 is SGHVS and CDR2 is FQNEAQ in the germline V gene. The CDR3 has 16 residues. DNA of the CDR3: TGTGCCAGCAGCTTAGCCTACAGGGGGGCCTACAATGAGCAGTTCTTC. Translated: CASSLAYRGAYNEQFF.

V gene TRBV27 combines with J gene TRBJ2-1, with D uncertain. Trimming stripped 3 bases from V and 3 bases from J, with 9 bases between. This CDR3 contains 14 residues. The germline V gene has CDR1 MNHEY and CDR2 SMNVEV (reference sequence). The CDR3 spells CASSFNRFYNEQFF. In nucleotides, the CDR3 is TGTGCCAGCAGTTTCAATCGGTTCTACAATGAGCAGTTCTTC.

The table lists this clonotype with a count of one. The chain couples TRBV6-5 to TRBJ2-7; 8 bases line up with TRBD1. The germline V gene encodes CDR1 MNHEY and CDR2 SVGAGI. This CDR3 region has 14 residues. Trimming took 2 bases from V and 3 from J; bases not matched to a gene: 3. CDR3 in amino acids: CASSYRTGLYEQYF. The DNA of the CDR3 is TGTGCCAGCAGTTACAGGACAGGGCTCTACGAGCAGTACTTC.

This clonotype was counted between two and nine times. The gene calls are TRBV5-1 and TRBJ1-6; the D is unclear. This CDR3 has 14 amino acids. Trimming left V 1 base short and J 3 bases short, with 5 bases between. The germline CDR1 and CDR2 sequences are SGHRS and YFSETQ. CDR3 nucleotides: TGCGCCAGCAGCTTGATGGACTATAATTCACCCCTCCACTTT. It encodes CASSLMDYNSPLHF.

The CDR3, as DNA: TGCAGCGTTCAAGGGGGAGGCCCCAATCAGCCCCAGCATTTT. Translating gives CSVQGGGPNQPQHF. The rearrangement joins TRBV29-1 to TRBJ1-5; D might be TRBD1 (6 bases). V dropped 5 bases and J dropped 3 bases, with 14 bases sitting between them. Germline V gives CDR1 SQVTM, CDR2 ANQGSEA. This CDR3 is 14 amino acids long.

This clonotype was seen only a few times. The V call is TRBV6-2 or TRBV6-3, the J call TRBJ2-5; tentatively, D is TRBD2 (5 bases). The V end lost 4 bases, the J end lost 5 bases, and 20 bases lay between the germline ends. CDR3 length: 16 amino acids. The germline V gene encodes CDR1 MNHEY and CDR2 SVGEGT. The CDR3 here is CASSLASLTSGETQYF. CDR3 nucleotides: TGTGCCAGCAGTTTGGCATCTCTCACTTCGGGGGAGACCCAGTACTTC.